Included here is one T cell receptor (beta chain) sequence, with context. The antigen remains unidentified. This sample is drawn from a study of shared clonotypes between healthy human individuals. Study-wide results and limits: Generation probabilities were higher for clonotypes shared across all four sorted-subset donors than for unshared ones.

V dropped 5 bases and J dropped 6; count of bases not matched to a gene: 14. The CDR3 spans 17 residues. Germline CDR1 reads SEHNR; CDR2 reads FQNEAQ (reference sequence). Produced via immunoSEQ multiplex PCR; TCRdb's table is partial and in-frame only. This sample has 1 million to 1.2 million clones; 70% to 80% occur once, and the top ten carry about 0.89%. Sequencing was performed on memory CD4+ T cells from PBMCs. As for subset: CD45RA-negative fraction. This chain connects TRBV7-9 to TRBJ2-1, with TRBD2 identical over 9 bases. The receptor comes from a man aged 18 to 30 in good health. Some clones in this sample may be carry-over from other donors' samples. The CDR3 region has the DNA TGTGCCAGCAGCCCGTTGGGGCGGGAGGGGGAAGCCAATGAGCAGTTCTTC. The encoded protein is CASSPLGREGEANEQFF.